The clone carrying this TCR beta chain was recorded many times. Its antigen is as yet unknown. The ends were cut back, 1 base at V and 0 bases at J, with 9 bases in the middle. The CDR3 is 15 amino acids. Germline V gives CDR1 MDHEN, CDR2 SYDVKM. TCR beta CDR3 regions were amplified from RNA. The HTBI primer set served for first-round RT-PCR of the TCR CDR3. TCRdb called the multiplex PCR reads again in MiXCR, with one record for every CDR3 protein. In the table there are hundreds of thousands of distinct CDR3 sequences, about 14% of which are singletons. The sample belongs to a study of T cells in Graves' hyperthyroidism and ophthalmopathy. Study results and limitations: Researchers report that a 13 V-J model separated ophthalmopathy from stable hyperthyroidism. Blood also carried most thyroid clonotypes expanded above 0.001.

It was 8.5 to 10 ml of fresh peripheral blood that supplied the PBMCs. Sequencing used blood. This receptor was obtained from a woman between 50 and 59 years old with Graves' ophthalmopathy. V and J are TRBV28 and TRBJ1-1; unclear D gene. CDR3 amino acids: CASSLYQEMNTEAFF. The CDR3, as DNA: TGTGCCAGCAGTTTATATCAGGAGATGAACACTGAAGCTTTCTTT.